The present TCR beta chain was sequenced within a study of blood T cell repertoires in COVID-19 (dated by TCRdb to the early 2020s). For the wider study: Collaborator samples came from the United States, Italy and Spain and covered acute and convalescent phases of COVID-19. The samples were drawn from two sources: the first 160 participants of the ongoing ImmuneRACE study, and 950 to 1,500 subjects contributed by 6 global collaborators. Deeply sampled blood TCRbeta repertoires from subjects exposed to, actively infected with, or recovered from COVID-19 were included in the dataset. The sample metadata nearly always contained a de-identified subject ID, COVID-19 status, age in years and sex. The repertoires were released in a freely available public database intended as a resource for research on the immune response to SARS-CoV-2. HLA class I and class II types, where available, came from metadata supplied by the sample provider rather than from assay-based typing. The prospective study material was composed of cDNA or gDNA derived from T cells, B-cell-depleted T cells, or PBMCs.

The study at large found these results: How much clinical and demographic metadata was included differed by source and by participant, and the metadata was provided uncurated.

TCRbeta CDR3 regions were amplified from genomic DNA by means of the immunoSEQ Assay, a bias-controlled multiplex PCR. Per the source publication's procedure: The number of nucleated cells in each sample was estimated by amplification of reference gene primers within the assay. To quantify the absolute abundance of each unique TCRbeta CDR3 rearrangement, sequence reads were collapsed and filtered. Productive Simpson clonality was computed per sample as the square root of Simpson's diversity index over productive rearrangements. As stored in TCRdb, this immuneACCESS dataset retains in-frame rearrangements with V and J assigned. A fraction of the clones does not appear; measured against another copy, unresolved V genes explain less than half of the discrepancy, and the remainder lacks a known reason. That table is the source of V, J and clone size, and D and trimming were worked out from the DNA. The sample includes about 260,000 clones, with about 86% observed a single time. The ten largest clones represent approximately 2% of the sample.

Each collaborating institution followed its own protocols to collect whole blood in K2EDTA tubes. For TCRbeta analysis, collaborators shipped samples in one of three forms: frozen whole blood, isolated PBMCs, or DNA extracted from either of those sample types. A word on this clone: Its binding antigen is unknown. No clone much larger than this one lies a single base away; base qualities are absent.

CDR3 length: 16 amino acids, cysteine to phenylalanine. Only the CDR3 portion is preserved as DNA: 48 bases, with reading frame beginning at the first base. The CDR1 and CDR2 encoded by the germline V gene are LGHNA and YNFKEQ. Germline trimming: 0 bases from V, 5 bases from J; junction bases outside gene matches: 9. This chain joins TRBV4-2 to TRBJ1-2, and TRBD1 aligns with 7 junction nucleotides. Input material: peripheral blood. The TCR sequence derives from a man aged 25 to 45 with active or convalescent COVID-19. The DNA sequence reads TGTGCCAGCAGCCAAGATATTGGCAGGGGGGAGTATGGCTACACCTTC. It codes for CASSQDIGRGEYGYTF.